The T cell receptor (beta chain) under discussion was sequenced for a study of post-analysis software for immune sequencing data. Turning to the study itself: Included courses were relapsing-remitting and secondary progressive multiple sclerosis; progressive-relapsing multiple sclerosis was also included. Study-level results: Controls showed significantly higher normalized Chao1 diversity than did multiple sclerosis patients.

Every TCR beta cDNA library bore unique molecular identifiers. MiXCR was run by TCRdb on the PCR reads, yielding one entry per CDR3 protein. This sample carries about 200,000 distinct CDR3 sequences, about 30% of them seen once, and the ten largest clones take around 3.2%. This clonotype was counted only a few times. Its antigen is undetermined. The sample was blood. This sequence was found in a girl aged 2 to 17 with multiple sclerosis.

The CDR3 DNA reads as TGCGCCAGCAGCCAAAAACAAGAGACCCAGTACTTC. This sequence encodes CASSQKQETQYF. V is TRBV5-1 and J is TRBJ2-5; D remains ambiguous. Germline CDR1 and CDR2: SGHRS and YFSETQ. Trimming left V 4 bases short and J 2 bases short, with 6 bases between. The CDR3 covers 12 residues.